A selection of T cell receptor beta chains follows, all from one sample in a study of technical replicates of blood from a handful of donors. Libraries were prepared by immunoSEQ multiplex PCR; TCRdb keeps only in-frame clonotypes and omits some of them. The table records approximately 60,000 clones, roughly 89% of them present only once. The sample was PBMCs. These TCRs come from a human donor in good health. Some clones in this sample may be carry-over from other donors' samples. Both conserved end residues are part of each CDR3. Each record gives: clone size, V gene, J gene, D gene, CDR3 protein, CDR3 DNA. D genes are given only for firm matches. Not every row has a clone size; where given, it reads once, few, many or a size class.

medium-sized	TRBV5-5	TRBJ1-4	TRBD1	CASSKTIRDSNEKLFF	TGTGCCAGCAGCAAAACTATCCGGGACAGTAATGAAAAACTGTTTTTT
once	TRBV6-5	TRBJ2-7	-	CASSYSLSSYEQYF	TGTGCCAGCAGTTACTCCCTGAGCTCCTACGAGCAGTACTTC
-	TRBV14	TRBJ2-7	TRBD1	CASSQEGRGLPLENEQYF	TGTGCCAGCAGCCAAGAGGGCAGGGGGCTCCCATTGGAAAACGAGCAGTACTTC
-	TRBV7-6	TRBJ2-3	TRBD1	CASSLRTGRTDTQYF	TGTGCCAGCAGCCTCCGGACAGGGAGGACAGATACGCAGTATTTT
-	TRBV7-3	TRBJ2-3	-	CASSLPFTDTQYF	TGTGCCAGCAGCCTCCCCTTTACAGATACGCAGTATTTT
few	TRBV11-1	TRBJ1-6	-	CASGEFAGSPLHF	TGTGCCAGCGGGGAATTCGCGGGTTCACCCCTCCACTTT
-	TRBV7-9	TRBJ1-5	-	CASSLGSTGNQPQHF	TGTGCCAGCAGCTTAGGGTCGACAGGCAATCAGCCCCAGCATTTT
-	TRBV9	TRBJ1-3	-	CASSASTGPSSGNTIYF	TGTGCCAGCAGCGCCTCCACAGGGCCCTCCTCTGGAAACACCATATATTTT
once	TRBV13	TRBJ1-3	TRBD1	CASSPGGPGNTIYF	TGTGCCAGCAGCCCAGGGGGACCAGGAAACACCATATATTTT
once	TRBV7-9	TRBJ2-7	TRBD1	CASSAQGVGEQYF	TGTGCCAGCAGCGCACAGGGGGTGGGCGAGCAGTACTTC
-	TRBV11-2	TRBJ1-5	-	CASSFAGNQPQHF	TGTGCCAGCAGCTTCGCAGGGAATCAGCCCCAGCATTTT
-	TRBV7-8	TRBJ1-5	-	CASSLTRGNQPQHF	TGTGCCAGCAGCTTAACCAGAGGAAATCAGCCCCAGCATTTT
-	TRBV4-3	TRBJ1-2	-	CASSQDRGSLYGYTF	TGCGCCAGCAGCCAAGATCGGGGGAGTCTCTATGGCTACACCTTC
-	TRBV7-3	TRBJ2-2	TRBD2	CASSHGLDGGELFF	TGTGCCAGCAGCCACGGACTAGACGGGGGGGAGCTGTTTTTT
-	TRBV4-3	TRBJ1-1	TRBD1	CASSQDHTGGENTEAFF	TGCGCCAGCAGCCAAGATCATACAGGGGGGGAGAACACTGAAGCTTTCTTT
-	TRBV19	TRBJ2-5	-	CASSSGQSQETQYF	TGTGCCAGTAGCTCCGGACAGAGTCAAGAGACCCAGTACTTC